This T cell receptor (beta chain) was identified in a study of shared T cell receptors in the human thymus. Sequencing was performed with immunoSEQ multiplex PCR; in TCRdb, only in-frame clones are kept and a portion is missing. Of over 650,000 clones in the sample, over 75% were seen once. Germline V CDR1 and CDR2: SGHVS, FNYEAQ. This CDR3 has 17 amino acids. Trimming left V 1 base short and J 5 bases short, with 20 bases between. In addition, the sample was reused for a study of human thymus T cells. From that report: Repertoires sampled from thymus and blood appeared biased in V and J gene usage.

This receptor was identified in a boy under two years old with a congenital heart defect. Sequencing input: thymocytes. V and J are TRBV7-6 and TRBJ1-1; possibly TRBD1 for D (5 bases). This CDR3 is CASSLDPPGSGKTEAFF. The CDR3 DNA sequence: TGTGCCAGCAGCTTAGATCCCCCTGGGTCAGGGAAGACTGAAGCTTTCTTT.